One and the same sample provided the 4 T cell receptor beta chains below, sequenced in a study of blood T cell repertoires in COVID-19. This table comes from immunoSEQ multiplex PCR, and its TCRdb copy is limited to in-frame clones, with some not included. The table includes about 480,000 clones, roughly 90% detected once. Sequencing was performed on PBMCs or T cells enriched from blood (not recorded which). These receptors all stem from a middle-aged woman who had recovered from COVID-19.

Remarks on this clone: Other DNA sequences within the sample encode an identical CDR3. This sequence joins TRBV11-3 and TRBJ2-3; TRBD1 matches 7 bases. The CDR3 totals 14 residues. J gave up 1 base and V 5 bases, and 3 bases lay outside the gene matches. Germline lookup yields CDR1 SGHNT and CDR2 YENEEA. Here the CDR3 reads CASSPQGGTDTQYF. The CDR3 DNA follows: TGTGCCAGCAGCCCGCAGGGGGGCACAGATACGCAGTATTTT.

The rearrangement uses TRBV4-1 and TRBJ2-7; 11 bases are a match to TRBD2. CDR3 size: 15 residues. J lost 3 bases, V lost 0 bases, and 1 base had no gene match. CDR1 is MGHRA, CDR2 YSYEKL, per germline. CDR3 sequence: CASSQELAGVYEQYF. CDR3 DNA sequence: TGCGCCAGCAGCCAAGAACTAGCGGGGGTCTACGAGCAGTACTTC.

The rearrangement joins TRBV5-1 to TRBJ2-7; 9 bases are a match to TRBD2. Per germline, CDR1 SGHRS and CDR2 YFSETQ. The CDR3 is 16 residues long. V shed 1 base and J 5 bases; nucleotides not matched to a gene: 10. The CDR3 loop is CASSLSGGTSQNEQYF. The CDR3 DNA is TGCGCCAGCAGCTTGTCTGGAGGGACTAGCCAAAACGAGCAGTACTTC.

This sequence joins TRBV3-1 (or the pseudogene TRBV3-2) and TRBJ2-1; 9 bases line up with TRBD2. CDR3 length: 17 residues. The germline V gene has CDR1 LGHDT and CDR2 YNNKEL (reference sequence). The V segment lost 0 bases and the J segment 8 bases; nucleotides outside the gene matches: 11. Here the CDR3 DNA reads TGTGCCAGCAGCCAAGAGGTTAGCGGGAGTATTGTCGATGAGCAGTTCTTC. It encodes CASSQEVSGSIVDEQFF.